This TCR beta chain was sequenced for a study of early T cells in non-severe SARS-CoV-2 infection. Study-level background: Sequencing used unsorted whole-blood bulk RNA, so chains lack pairing. Findings and limits, study-wide: In VDJdb matching, anti-spike CD8 responses were favored while private and CD4 specificities went missing.

CDR3 length equals 14 residues. The V and J ends lost 6 bases and 7 bases respectively, with 16 bases between them. The germline CDR1 and CDR2 sequences are LNHDA and SQIVND (reference sequence). This clonotype was seen a few times. Antigen specificity is unknown. The protocol attached unique molecular identifiers to individual cDNA molecules. TCRdb ran MiXCR on the 5' RACE reads and lists one entry per CDR3 protein. This sample yields 75,000 or so distinct CDR3 sequences, of which more than 13% are seen a single time; approximately 11% belongs to the top ten. V usage is TRBV19 and J usage is TRBJ2-1; D perhaps matches TRBD2 (5 bases). This TCR derives from an adult who was a healthcare worker with PCR-confirmed SARS-CoV-2 infection or an uninfected control (not recorded which). The source material was whole blood. The CDR3 DNA sequence: TGTGCCAGTAGGAGGCTTGAGGAGGAAAATGAGCAGTTCTTC. This translates into CASRRLEEENEQFF.